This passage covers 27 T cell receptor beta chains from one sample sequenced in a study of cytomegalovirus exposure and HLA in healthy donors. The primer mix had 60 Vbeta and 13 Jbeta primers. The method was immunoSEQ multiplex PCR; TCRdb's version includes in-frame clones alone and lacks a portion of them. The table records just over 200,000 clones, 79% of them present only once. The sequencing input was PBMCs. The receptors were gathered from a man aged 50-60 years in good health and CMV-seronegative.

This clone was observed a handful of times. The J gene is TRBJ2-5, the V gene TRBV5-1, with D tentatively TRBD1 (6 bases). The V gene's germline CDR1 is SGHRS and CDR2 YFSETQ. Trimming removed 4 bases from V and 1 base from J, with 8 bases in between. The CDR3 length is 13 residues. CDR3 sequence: CASSTDSQETQYF. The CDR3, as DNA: TGCGCCAGCAGCACGGACAGCCAAGAGACCCAGTACTTC.

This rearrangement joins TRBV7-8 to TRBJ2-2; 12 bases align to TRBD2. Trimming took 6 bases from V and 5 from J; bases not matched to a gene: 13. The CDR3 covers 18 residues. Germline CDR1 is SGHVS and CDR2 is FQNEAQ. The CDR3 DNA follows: TGTGCCAGCAGACCATTTCTAGCGGGAGGGCCACAAACCGGGGAGCTGTTTTTT. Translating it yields CASRPFLAGGPQTGELFF.

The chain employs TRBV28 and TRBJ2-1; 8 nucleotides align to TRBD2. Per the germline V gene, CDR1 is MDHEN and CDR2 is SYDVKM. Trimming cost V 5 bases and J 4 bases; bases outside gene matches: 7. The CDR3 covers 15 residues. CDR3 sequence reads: CASSLAGEPYNEQFF. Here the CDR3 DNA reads TGTGCCAGCAGTCTAGCGGGCGAACCATACAATGAGCAGTTCTTC.

DNA of the CDR3: TGTGCCAGTAGTTCACAGGGTAGGTCCTCGTACGAGCAGTACTTC. It specifies CASSSQGRSSYEQYF. V gene TRBV19 combines with J gene TRBJ2-7; possible D gene TRBD1, 6 bases. Germline values: CDR1 LNHDA, CDR2 SQIVND (reference sequence). V lost 5 bases and J lost 4, with 18 bases in between. CDR3 size: 15 residues.

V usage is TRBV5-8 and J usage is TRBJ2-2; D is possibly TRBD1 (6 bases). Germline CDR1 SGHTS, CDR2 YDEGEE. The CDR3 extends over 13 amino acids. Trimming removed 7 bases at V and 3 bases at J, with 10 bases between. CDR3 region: CASGTGYTGELFF. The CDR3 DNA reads TGTGCCAGCGGTACAGGGTACACCGGGGAGCTGTTTTTT.

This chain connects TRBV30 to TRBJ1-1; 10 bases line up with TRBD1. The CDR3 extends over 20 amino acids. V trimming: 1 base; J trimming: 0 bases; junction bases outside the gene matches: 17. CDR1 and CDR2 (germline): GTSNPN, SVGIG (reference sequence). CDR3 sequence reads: CAWSALRTGGKIPMNTEAFF. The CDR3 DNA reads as TGTGCCTGGAGTGCGTTAAGGACAGGGGGTAAAATCCCCATGAACACTGAAGCTTTCTTT. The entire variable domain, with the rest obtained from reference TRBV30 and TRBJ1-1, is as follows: SQTIHQWPATLVQPVGSPLSLECTVEGTSNPNLYWYRQAAGRGLQLLFYSVGIGQISSEVPQNLSASRPQDRQFILSSKKLLLSDSGFYLCAWSALRTGGKIPMNTEAFFGQGTRLTVV.

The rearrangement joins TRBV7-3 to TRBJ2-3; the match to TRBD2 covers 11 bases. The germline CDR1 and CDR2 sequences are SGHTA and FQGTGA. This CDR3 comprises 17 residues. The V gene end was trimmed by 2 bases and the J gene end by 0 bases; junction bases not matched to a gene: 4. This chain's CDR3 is CASSLLGTSGSTDTQYF. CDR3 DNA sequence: TGTGCCAGCAGCTTATTGGGGACTAGCGGAAGCACAGATACGCAGTATTTT.

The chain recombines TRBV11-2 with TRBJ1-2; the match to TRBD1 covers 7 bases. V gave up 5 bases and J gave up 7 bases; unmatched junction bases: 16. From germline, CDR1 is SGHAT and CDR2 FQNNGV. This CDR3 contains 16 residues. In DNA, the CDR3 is TGTGCCAGCAGCCCCGAGACAGGGCCCCCGTCGGGTGGCTACACCTTC. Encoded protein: CASSPETGPPSGGYTF.

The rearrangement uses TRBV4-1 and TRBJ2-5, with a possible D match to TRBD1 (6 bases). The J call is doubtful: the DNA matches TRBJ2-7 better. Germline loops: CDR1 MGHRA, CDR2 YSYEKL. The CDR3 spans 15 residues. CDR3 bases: TGCGCCAGCAGCCAAGGGGGACACAGCTCCTACGAGCAGTACTTC. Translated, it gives CASSQGGHSSYEQYF.

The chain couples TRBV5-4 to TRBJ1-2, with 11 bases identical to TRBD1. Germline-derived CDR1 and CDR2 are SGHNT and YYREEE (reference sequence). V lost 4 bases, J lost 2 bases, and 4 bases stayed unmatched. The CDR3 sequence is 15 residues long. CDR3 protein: CASSAGQGANYGYTF. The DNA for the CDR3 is TGTGCCAGCAGCGCAGGACAGGGGGCGAACTATGGCTACACCTTC.

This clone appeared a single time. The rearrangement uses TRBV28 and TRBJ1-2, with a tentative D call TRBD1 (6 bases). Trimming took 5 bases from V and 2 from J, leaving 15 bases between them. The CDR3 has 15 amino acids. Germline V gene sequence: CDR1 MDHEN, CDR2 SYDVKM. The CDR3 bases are TGTGCCAGCAGTGCCCAACAGGGCCAAAACTATGGCTACACCTTC. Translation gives CASSAQQGQNYGYTF.

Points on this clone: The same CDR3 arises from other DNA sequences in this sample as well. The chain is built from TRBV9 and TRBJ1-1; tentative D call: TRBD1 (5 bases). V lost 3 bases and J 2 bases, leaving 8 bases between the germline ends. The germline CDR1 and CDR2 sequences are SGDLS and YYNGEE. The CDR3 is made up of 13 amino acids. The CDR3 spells CASSAQVNTEAFF. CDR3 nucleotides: TGTGCCAGCAGCGCACAGGTAAACACTGAAGCTTTCTTT.

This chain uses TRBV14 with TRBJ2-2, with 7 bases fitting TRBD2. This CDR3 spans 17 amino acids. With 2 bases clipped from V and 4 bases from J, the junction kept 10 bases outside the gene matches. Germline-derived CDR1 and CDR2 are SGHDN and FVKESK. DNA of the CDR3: TGTGCCAGCAGCCAACGCACTTCGGGGGGTCGCACCGGGGAGCTGTTTTTT. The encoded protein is CASSQRTSGGRTGELFF.

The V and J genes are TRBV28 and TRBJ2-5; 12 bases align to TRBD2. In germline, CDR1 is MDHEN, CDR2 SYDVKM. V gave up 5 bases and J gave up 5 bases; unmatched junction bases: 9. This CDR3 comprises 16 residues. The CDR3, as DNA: TGTGCCAGCAGTCCCCGACTAGCGGGAGTGGGCGAGACCCAGTACTTC. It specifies CASSPRLAGVGETQYF.

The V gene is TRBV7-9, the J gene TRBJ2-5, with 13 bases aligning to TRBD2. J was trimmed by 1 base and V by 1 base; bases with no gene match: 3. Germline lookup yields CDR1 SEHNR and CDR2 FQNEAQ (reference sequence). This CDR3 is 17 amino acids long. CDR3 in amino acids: CASSLGGTSGAQETQYF. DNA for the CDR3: TGTGCCAGCAGCTTAGGGGGGACTAGCGGGGCCCAAGAGACCCAGTACTTC.

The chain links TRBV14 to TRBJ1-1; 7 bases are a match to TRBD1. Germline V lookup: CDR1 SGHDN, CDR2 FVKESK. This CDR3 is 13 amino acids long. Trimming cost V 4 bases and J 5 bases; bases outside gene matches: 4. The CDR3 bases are TGTGCCAGCAGCCGACAGGGATGGACTGAAGCTTTCTTT. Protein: CASSRQGWTEAFF.

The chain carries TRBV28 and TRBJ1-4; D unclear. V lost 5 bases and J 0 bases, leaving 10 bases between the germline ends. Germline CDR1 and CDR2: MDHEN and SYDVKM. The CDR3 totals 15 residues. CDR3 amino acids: CASSRGPATNEKLFF. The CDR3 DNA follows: TGTGCCAGCAGTCGCGGCCCGGCAACTAATGAAAAACTGTTTTTT.

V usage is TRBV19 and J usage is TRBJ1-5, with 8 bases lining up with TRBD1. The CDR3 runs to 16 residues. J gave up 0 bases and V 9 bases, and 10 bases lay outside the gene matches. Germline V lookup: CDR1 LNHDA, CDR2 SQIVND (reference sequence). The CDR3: CASQDRAGYSNQPQHF. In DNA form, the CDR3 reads TGTGCCAGCCAGGACAGGGCAGGGTATAGCAATCAGCCCCAGCATTTT. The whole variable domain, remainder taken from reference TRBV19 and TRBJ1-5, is DGGITQSPKYLFRKEGQNVTLSCEQNLNHDAMYWYRQDPGQGLRLIYYSQIVNDFQKGDIAEGYSVSREKKESFPLTVTSAQKNPTAFYLCASQDRAGYSNQPQHFGDGTRLSIL.

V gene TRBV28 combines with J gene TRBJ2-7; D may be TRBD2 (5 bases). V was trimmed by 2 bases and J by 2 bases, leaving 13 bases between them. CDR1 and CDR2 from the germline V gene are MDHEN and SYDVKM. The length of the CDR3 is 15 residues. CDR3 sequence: CASSLSSGNPYEQYF. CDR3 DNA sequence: TGTGCCAGCAGTTTAAGCTCGGGGAACCCCTACGAGCAGTACTTC.

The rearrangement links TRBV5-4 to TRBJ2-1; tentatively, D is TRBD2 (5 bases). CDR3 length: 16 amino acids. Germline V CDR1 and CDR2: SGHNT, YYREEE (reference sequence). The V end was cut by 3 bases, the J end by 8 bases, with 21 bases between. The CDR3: CASSSRLSGFGDEQFF. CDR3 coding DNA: TGTGCCAGCAGCTCACGACTTTCGGGGTTCGGAGATGAGCAGTTCTTC.

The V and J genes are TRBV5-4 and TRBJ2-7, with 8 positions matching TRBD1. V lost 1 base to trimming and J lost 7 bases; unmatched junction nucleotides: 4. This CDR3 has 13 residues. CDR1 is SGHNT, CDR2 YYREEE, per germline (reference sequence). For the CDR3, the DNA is TGTGCCAGCAGCTTGCAGGGGGCGATTGAGCAGTACTTC. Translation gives CASSLQGAIEQYF.

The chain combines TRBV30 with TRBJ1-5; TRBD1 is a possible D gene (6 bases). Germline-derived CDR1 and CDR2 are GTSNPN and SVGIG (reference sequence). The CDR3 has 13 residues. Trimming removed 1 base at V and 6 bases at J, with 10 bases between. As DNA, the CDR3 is TGTGCCTGGAGTGAGGGAGGGGGTCAGCCCCAGCATTTT. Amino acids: CAWSEGGGQPQHF.

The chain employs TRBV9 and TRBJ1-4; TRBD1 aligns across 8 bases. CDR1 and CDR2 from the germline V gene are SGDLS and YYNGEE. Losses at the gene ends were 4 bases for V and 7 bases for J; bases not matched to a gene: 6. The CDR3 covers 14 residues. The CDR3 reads CASSPRTGFEKLFF. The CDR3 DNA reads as TGTGCCAGCAGCCCCAGGACAGGGTTTGAAAAACTGTTTTTT.

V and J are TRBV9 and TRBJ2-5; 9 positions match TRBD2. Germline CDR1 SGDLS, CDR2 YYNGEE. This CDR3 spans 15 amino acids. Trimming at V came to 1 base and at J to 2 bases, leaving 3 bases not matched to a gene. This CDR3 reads CASSVHTSGQETQYF. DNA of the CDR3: TGTGCCAGCAGCGTACATACTAGCGGGCAAGAGACCCAGTACTTC.

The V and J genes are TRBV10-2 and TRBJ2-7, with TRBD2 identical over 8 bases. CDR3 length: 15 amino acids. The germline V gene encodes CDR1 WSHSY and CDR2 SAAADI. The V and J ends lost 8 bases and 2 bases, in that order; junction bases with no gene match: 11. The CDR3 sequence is CASAGPGLGTYEQYF. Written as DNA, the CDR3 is TGCGCCAGCGCTGGACCGGGACTAGGGACCTACGAGCAGTACTTC.

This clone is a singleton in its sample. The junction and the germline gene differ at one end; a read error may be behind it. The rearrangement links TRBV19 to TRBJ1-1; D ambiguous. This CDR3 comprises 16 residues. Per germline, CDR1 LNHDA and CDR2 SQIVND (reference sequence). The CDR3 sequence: CAGSIVEGRTNTEAFF. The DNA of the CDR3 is TGTGCCGGTAGTATAGTTGAGGGTAGGACGAACACTGAAGCTTTCTTT.

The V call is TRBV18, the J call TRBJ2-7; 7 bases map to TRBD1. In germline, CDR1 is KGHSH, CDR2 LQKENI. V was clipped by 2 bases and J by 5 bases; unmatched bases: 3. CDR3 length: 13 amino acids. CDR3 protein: CASSPGTVDEQYF. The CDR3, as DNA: TGTGCCAGCTCACCAGGGACAGTTGACGAGCAGTACTTC.